This T cell receptor beta chain was recovered during a study of HIV-infected patients and healthy controls. Study-level results: When repertoires were size-matched, rare events in HIV-infected data became overweighted.

This clonotype is medium-sized (0.01 to 0.1%). The antigen is unknown. Roughly three months, about 14 weeks, into antiretroviral therapy, follow-up blood was collected. Whole blood was used without fractionation, so all unsorted peripheral T cells were included. Alpha and beta constant-region primers primed reverse transcription of about 500 ng RNA. Separate chain-specific third strand synthesis with multiplexing indices produced the alpha and beta libraries. Each cDNA molecule was barcoded, and a single primer pair amplified each chain. Each CDR3 protein is one row after TCRdb ran MiXCR on the 5' RACE reads. This table has 6,000 to 7,000 distinct CDR3 sequences, 7.4% appearing once. Germline V lookup: CDR1 SGHTA, CDR2 FQGNSA. V trimming: 5 bases; J trimming: 3 bases; junction bases outside the gene matches: 11. This CDR3 contains 18 residues.

This chain uses TRBV7-2 with TRBJ2-3; 13 bases align to TRBD2. This specimen consisted of blood, obtained during antiretroviral therapy. This TCR was recovered from an adult with HIV infection. The CDR3 DNA follows: TGTGCCAGCAGCCTCGTAGGACTAGCGGGAGATGTGACAGATACGCAGTATTTT. Translation gives CASSLVGLAGDVTDTQYF.